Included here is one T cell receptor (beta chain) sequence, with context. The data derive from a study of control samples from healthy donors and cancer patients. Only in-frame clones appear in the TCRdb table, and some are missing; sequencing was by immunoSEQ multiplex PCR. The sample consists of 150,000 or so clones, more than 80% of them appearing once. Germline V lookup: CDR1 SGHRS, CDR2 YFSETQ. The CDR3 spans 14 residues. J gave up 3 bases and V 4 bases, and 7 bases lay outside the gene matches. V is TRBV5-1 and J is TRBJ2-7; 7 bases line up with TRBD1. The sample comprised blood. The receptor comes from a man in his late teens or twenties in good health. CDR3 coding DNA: TGCGCCAGCAGCAAACCGGGACAGAACTACGAGCAGTACTTC. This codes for CASSKPGQNYEQYF.